These 7 T cell receptor beta chains came from one sample sequenced in a study of T cell responses to AZD1222 COVID-19 vaccine. Generated by immunoSEQ multiplex PCR, the TCRdb table keeps only in-frame clones and is missing some. This table holds 150,000 to 160,000 clones, 90% found once. Sequencing used peripheral blood, obtained on day 0 of AZD1222 vaccination. All receptors come from an adult in good health.

The chain joins TRBV15 to TRBJ1-5; D is possibly TRBD1 (5 bases). With 1 base removed from V and 4 bases from J, the gap between germline ends came to 5 bases. Germline V lookup: CDR1 LNHNV, CDR2 YYDKDF (reference sequence). This CDR3 is 13 amino acids long. The CDR3 reads CATSRGGNQPQHF. CDR3 bases: TGTGCCACCAGCAGAGGGGGGAATCAGCCCCAGCATTTT.

The J gene is TRBJ2-1, the V gene TRBV28; TRBD1 matches 10 bases. The CDR3 extends over 15 amino acids. CDR1 MDHEN and CDR2 SYDVKM come from the germline V gene. V lost 5 bases, J lost 5 bases, and 6 bases stayed unmatched. The DNA for the CDR3 is TGTGCCAGCAGTACCCGGACAGGGGGGGACAATGAGCAGTTCTTC. It codes for CASSTRTGGDNEQFF.

V and J are TRBV5-6 and TRBJ2-7, with 7 bases identical to TRBD2. The CDR3 loop spans 14 amino acids. V lost 1 base, J lost 4 bases, and 5 bases stayed unmatched. Per the germline V gene, CDR1 is SGHDT and CDR2 is YYEEEE. Here the CDR3 reads CASSLRGVLYEQYF. As DNA, the CDR3 is TGTGCCAGCAGCTTGCGGGGGGTCCTTTACGAGCAGTACTTC.

This clone was seen more than once but under ten times. This sequence joins TRBV12-3 or TRBV12-4 and TRBJ2-1; D possibly uses TRBD1 or TRBD2 (5 bases each). The CDR3 runs 13 residues. V gave up 7 bases and J gave up 12 bases, with 19 bases separating them. CDR3 sequence (DNA): TGTGCCAGCACCCTTGGGGTGGGGGATCGGCAGTTCTTC. Its protein is CASTLGVGDRQFF.

The V gene is TRBV5-8, the J gene TRBJ1-1, with a tentative D call TRBD1 (5 bases). Germline V CDR1 and CDR2: SGHTS, YDEGEE. Trimming cost V 1 base and J 4 bases, with 8 bases left between them. The CDR3 runs 13 residues. CDR3 amino acids: CASSLSQGTEAFF. The CDR3 region has the DNA TGTGCCAGCAGCTTGTCTCAGGGCACTGAAGCTTTCTTT.

This rearrangement joins TRBV18 to TRBJ1-4; D gene ambiguous. CDR1 and CDR2 from the germline V gene are KGHSH and LQKENI. Trimming cost V 5 bases and J 2 bases, with 0 bases left between them. CDR3 length: 11 amino acids. The CDR3: CASSTNEKLFF. The CDR3 DNA reads TGTGCCAGCTCAACTAATGAAAAACTGTTTTTT.

This chain connects TRBV7-9 to TRBJ1-5; D gene unclear. V was clipped by 0 bases and J by 1 base, with 7 bases between them. This CDR3 contains 15 residues. Germline V gene data show CDR1 as SEHNR and CDR2 as FQNEAQ (reference sequence). The CDR3 DNA reads TGTGCCAGCAGCTTAGCGGGCAGGAGCAATCAGCCCCAGCATTTT. Translating gives CASSLAGRSNQPQHF.